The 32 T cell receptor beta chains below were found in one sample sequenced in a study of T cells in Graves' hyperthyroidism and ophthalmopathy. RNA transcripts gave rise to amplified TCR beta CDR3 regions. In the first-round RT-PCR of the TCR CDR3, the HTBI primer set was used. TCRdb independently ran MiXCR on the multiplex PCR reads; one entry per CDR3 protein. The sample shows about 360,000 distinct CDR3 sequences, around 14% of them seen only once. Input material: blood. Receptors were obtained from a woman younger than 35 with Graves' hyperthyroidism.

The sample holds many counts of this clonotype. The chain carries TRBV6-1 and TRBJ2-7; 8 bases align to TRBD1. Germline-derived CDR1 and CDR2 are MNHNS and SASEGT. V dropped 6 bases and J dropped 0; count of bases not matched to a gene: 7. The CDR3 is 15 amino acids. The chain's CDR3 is CASRSGTGSSYEQYF. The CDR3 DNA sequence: TGTGCCAGCAGATCCGGGACAGGTAGCTCCTACGAGCAGTACTTC.

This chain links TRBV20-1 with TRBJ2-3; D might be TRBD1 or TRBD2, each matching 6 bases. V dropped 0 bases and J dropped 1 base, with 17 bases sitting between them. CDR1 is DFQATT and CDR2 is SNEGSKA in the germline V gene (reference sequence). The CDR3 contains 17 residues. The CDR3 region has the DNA TGCAGTGCTAGAGATTGGTGGGGGGCGGGTCGCACAGATACGCAGTATTTT. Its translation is CSARDWWGAGRTDTQYF.

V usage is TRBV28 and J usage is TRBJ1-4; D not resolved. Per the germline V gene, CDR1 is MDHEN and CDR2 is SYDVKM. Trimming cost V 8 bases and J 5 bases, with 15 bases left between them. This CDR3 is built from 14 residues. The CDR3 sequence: CASYLQGGNEKLFF. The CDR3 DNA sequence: TGTGCCAGCTACCTTCAAGGAGGGAATGAAAAACTGTTTTTT.

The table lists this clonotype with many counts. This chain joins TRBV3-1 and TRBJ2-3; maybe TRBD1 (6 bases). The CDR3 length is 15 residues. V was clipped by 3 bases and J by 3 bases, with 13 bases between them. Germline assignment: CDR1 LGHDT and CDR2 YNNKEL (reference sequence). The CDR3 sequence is CASSHRQANTDTQYF. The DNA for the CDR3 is TGTGCCAGCAGCCACAGACAGGCGAATACAGATACGCAGTATTTT.

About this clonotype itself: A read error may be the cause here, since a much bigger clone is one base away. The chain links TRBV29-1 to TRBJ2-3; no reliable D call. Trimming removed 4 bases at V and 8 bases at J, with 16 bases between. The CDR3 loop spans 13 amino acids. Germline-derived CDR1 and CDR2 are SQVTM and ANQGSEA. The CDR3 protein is CSVAGAMVGTQYF. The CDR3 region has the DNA TGCAGCGTTGCAGGAGCGATGGTTGGTACGCAGTATTTT.

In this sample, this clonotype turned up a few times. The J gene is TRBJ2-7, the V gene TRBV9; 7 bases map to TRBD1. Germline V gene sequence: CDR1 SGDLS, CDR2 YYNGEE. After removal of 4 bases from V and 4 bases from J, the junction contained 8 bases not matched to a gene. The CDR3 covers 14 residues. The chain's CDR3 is CASSTRQGMYEQYF. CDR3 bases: TGTGCCAGCAGCACAAGACAGGGAATGTACGAGCAGTACTTC.

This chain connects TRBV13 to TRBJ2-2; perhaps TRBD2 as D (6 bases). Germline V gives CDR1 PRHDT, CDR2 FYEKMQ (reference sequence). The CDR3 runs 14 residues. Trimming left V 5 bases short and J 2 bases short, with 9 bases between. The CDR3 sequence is CASSMGLNTGELFF. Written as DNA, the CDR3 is TGTGCCAGCAGCATGGGACTTAACACCGGGGAGCTGTTTTTT.

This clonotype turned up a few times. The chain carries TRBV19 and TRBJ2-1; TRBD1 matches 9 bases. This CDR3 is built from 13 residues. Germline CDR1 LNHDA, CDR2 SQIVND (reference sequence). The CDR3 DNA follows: TGTGCTGCCGGGGACAGGGCCTTCAATGAGCAGTTCTTC. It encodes CAAGDRAFNEQFF.

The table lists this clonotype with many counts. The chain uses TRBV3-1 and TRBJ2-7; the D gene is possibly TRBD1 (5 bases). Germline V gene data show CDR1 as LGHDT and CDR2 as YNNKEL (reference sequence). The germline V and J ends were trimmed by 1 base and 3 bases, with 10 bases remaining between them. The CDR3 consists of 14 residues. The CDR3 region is CASSQGTKSYEQYF. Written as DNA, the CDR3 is TGTGCCAGCAGCCAAGGGACAAAAAGCTACGAGCAGTACTTC.

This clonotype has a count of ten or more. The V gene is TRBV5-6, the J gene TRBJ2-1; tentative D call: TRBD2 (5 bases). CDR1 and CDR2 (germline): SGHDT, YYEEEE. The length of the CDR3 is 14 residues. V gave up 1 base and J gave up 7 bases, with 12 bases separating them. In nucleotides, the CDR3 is TGTGCCAGCAGCTTGTCAACGGGGTTGAATGAGCAGTTCTTC. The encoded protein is CASSLSTGLNEQFF.

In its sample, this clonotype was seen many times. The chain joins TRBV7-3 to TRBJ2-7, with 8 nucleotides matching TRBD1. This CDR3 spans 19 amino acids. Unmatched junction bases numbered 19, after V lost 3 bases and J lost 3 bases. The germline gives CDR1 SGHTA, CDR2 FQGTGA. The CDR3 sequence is CASSLGWDVLTGEIYEQYF. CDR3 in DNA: TGTGCCAGCAGCTTGGGTTGGGATGTGTTGACAGGGGAAATCTACGAGCAGTACTTC.

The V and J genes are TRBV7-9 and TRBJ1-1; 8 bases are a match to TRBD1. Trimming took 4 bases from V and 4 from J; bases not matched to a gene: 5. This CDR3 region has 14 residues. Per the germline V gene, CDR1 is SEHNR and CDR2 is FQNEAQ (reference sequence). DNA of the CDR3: TGTGCCAGCAGCTCTCAGGGGGCGAGCACTGAAGCTTTCTTT. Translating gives CASSSQGASTEAFF.

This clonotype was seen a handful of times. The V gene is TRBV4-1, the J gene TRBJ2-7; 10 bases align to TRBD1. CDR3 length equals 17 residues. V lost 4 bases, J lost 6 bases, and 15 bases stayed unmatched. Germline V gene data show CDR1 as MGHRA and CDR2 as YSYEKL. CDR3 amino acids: CASSPIATGGEAPEQYF. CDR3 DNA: TGCGCCAGCAGCCCCATAGCGACAGGGGGCGAGGCCCCCGAGCAGTACTTC.

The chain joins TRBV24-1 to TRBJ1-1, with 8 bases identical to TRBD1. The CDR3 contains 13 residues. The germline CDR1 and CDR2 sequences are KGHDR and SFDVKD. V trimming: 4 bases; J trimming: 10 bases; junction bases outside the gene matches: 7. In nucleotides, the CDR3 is TGTGCCACCAGTGACACCCGGACAGGGAGAGCTTTCTTT. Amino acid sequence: CATSDTRTGRAFF.

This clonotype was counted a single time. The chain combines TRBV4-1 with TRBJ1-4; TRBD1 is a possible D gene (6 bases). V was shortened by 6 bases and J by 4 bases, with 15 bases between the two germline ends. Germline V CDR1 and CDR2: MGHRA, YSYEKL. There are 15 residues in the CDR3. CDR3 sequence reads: CASSEPTGFNEKLFF. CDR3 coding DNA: TGCGCCAGCAGTGAGCCGACAGGATTTAATGAAAAACTGTTTTTT.

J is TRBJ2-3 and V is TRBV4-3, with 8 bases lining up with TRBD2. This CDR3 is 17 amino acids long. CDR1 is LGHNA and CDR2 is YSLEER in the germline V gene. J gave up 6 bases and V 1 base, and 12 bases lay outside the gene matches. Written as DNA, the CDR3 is TGCGCCAGCAGCCAAGGAAGATACAGCGGGAGCATCGATACGCAGTATTTT. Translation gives CASSQGRYSGSIDTQYF.

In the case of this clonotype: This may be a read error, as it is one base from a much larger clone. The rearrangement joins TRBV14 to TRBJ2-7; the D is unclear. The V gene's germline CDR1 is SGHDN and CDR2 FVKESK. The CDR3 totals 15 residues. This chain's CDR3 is CASSRTRPPFYGQYF. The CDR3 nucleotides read TGTGCCAGCAGCCGGACCAGGCCGCCCTTCTACGGGCAGTACTTC.

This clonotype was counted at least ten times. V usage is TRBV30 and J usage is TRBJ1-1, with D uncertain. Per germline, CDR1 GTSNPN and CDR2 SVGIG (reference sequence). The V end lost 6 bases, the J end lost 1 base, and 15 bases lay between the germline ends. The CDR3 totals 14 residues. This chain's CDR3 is CACLEANSNTEAFF. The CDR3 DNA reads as TGTGCCTGCCTTGAGGCTAACTCGAACACTGAAGCTTTCTTT.

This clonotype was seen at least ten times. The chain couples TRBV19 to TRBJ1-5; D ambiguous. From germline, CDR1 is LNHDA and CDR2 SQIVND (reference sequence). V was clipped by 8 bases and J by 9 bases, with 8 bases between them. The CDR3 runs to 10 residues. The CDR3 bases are TGTGCCAGTGGGGTAACGCCCCAGCATTTT. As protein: CASGVTPQHF.

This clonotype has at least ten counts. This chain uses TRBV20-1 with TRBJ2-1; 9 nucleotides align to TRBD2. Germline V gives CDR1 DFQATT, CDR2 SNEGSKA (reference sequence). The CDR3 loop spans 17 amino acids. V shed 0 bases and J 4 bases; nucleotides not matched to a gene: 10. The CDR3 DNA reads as TGCAGTGCTAGAGATCGCCGACTAGCGGATGAATACAATGAGCAGTTCTTC. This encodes CSARDRRLADEYNEQFF.

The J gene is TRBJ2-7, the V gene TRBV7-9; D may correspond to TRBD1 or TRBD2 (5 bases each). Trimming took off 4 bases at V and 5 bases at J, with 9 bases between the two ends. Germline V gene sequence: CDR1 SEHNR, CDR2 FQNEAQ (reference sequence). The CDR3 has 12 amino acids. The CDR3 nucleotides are TGTGCCAGCAGCTCCAGAGGGGACGAGCAGTACTTC. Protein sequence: CASSSRGDEQYF.

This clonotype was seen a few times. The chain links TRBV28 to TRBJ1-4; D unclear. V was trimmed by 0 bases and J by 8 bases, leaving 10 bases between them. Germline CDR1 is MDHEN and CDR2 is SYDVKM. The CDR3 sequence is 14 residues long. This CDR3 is CASSLWGREEKLFF. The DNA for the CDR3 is TGTGCCAGCAGTTTATGGGGCAGAGAAGAAAAACTGTTTTTT.

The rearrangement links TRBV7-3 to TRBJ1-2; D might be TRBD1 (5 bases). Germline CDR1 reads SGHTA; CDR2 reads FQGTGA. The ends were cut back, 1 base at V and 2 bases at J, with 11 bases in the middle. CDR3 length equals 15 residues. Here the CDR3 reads CASSLSPGENYGYTF. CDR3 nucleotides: TGTGCCAGCAGCTTAAGTCCGGGGGAGAACTATGGCTACACCTTC. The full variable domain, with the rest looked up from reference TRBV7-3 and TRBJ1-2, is GAGVSQTPSNKVTEKGKYVELRCDPISGHTALYWYRQSLGQGPEFLIYFQGTGAADDSGLPNDRFFAVRPEGSVSTLKIQRTERGDSAVYLCASSLSPGENYGYTFGSGTRLTVV.

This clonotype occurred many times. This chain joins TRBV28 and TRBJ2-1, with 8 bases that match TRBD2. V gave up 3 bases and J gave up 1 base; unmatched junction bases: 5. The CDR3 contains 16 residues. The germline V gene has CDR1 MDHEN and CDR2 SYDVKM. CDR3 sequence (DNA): TGTGCCAGCAGTTTGATCGGGGGGGTGTCCTACAATGAGCAGTTCTTC. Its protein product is CASSLIGGVSYNEQFF.

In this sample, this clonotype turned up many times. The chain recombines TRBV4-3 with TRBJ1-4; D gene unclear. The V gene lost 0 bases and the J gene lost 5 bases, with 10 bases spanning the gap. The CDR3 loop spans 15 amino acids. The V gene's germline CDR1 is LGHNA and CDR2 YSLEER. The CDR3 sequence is CASSQDGGRNEKLFF. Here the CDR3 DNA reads TGCGCCAGCAGCCAAGACGGCGGAAGAAATGAAAAACTGTTTTTT.

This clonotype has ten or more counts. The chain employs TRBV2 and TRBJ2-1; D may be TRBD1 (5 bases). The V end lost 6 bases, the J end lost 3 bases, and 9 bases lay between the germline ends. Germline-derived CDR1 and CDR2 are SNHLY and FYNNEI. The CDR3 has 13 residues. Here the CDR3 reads CASRTGHYNEQFF. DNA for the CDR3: TGTGCCAGCAGAACTGGACACTACAATGAGCAGTTCTTC.

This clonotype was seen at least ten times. The CDR3 protein is CASRAAPAGHEQYF. The CDR3 DNA sequence: TGTGCCAGCAGGGCGGCCCCAGCAGGGCACGAGCAGTACTTC. This chain joins TRBV28 and TRBJ2-7; possibly TRBD1 for D (5 bases). V lost 6 bases and J lost 5, with 17 bases in between. The germline V gene has CDR1 MDHEN and CDR2 SYDVKM. This CDR3 spans 14 amino acids.

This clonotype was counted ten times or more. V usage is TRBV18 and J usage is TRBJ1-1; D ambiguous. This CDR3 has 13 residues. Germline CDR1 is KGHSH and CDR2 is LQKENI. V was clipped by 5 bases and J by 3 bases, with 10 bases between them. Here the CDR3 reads CASSGPLDTEAFF. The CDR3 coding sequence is TGTGCCAGCTCAGGACCGCTGGACACTGAAGCTTTCTTT.

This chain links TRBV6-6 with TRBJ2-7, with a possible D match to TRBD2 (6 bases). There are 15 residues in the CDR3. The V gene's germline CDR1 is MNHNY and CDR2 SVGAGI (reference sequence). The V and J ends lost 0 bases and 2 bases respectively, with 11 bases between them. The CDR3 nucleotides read TGTGCCAGCAGTTACTCCCAGGGAGGTCCCTACGAGCAGTACTTC. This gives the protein CASSYSQGGPYEQYF.

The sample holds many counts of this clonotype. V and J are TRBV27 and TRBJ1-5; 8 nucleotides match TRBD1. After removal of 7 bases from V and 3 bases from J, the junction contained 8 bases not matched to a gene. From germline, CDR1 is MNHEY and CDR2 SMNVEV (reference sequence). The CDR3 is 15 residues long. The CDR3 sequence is CASMDREGYNQPQHF. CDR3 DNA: TGTGCCAGCATGGACAGGGAGGGATACAATCAGCCCCAGCATTTT.

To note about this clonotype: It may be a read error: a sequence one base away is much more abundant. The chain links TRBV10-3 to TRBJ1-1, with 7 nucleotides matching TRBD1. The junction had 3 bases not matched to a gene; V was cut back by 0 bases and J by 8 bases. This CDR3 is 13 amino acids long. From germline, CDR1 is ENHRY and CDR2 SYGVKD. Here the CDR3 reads CAISESQGREAFF. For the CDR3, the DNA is TGTGCCATCAGTGAGTCACAGGGGCGGGAAGCTTTCTTT.

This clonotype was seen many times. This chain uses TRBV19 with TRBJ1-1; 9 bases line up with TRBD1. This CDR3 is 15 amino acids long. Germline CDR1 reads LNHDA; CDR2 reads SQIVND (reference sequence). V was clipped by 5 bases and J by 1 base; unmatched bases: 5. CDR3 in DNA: TGTGCCAGTAGTTCTCTACAGGGGGCGAACACTGAAGCTTTCTTT. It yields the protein CASSSLQGANTEAFF.